This T cell receptor (beta chain) was documented in a study of CD8 T cells in ankylosing spondylitis. Study-level findings and limits: It was reported that disease-linked clones were significantly enriched in matched ankylosing spondylitis synovial fluid.

The V and J ends lost 3 bases and 3 bases respectively, with 20 bases between them. Germline V gives CDR1 KGHSH, CDR2 LQKENI. This CDR3 region has 18 residues. For TCR beta, libraries came from quantitative 5'-RACE with molecular barcodes. TCRdb ran MiXCR on the 5' RACE reads and lists one entry per CDR3 protein. The table lists fewer than 130,000 distinct CDR3 sequences, around 24% of them singletons. This clonotype was detected many times. The antigen is undetermined. Specimen: synovial fluid, either unsorted or a sorted T cell fraction (not recorded which). This TCR was recovered from a male donor with ankylosing spondylitis. This chain links TRBV18 with TRBJ2-2, with D tentatively TRBD2 (5 bases). The CDR3 DNA sequence: TGTGCCAGCTCACCGTTACCTATTTCGCGGGCCGACACCGGGGAGCTGTTTTTT. It yields the protein CASSPLPISRADTGELFF.